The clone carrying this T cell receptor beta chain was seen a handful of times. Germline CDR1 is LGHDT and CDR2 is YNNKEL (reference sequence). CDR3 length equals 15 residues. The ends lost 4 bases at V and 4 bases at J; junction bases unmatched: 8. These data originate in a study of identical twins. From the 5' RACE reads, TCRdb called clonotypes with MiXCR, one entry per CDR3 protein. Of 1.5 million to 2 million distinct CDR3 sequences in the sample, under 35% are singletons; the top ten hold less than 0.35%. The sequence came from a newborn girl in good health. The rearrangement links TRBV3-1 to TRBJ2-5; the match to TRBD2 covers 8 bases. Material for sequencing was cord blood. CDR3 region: CASSPLGRGGETQYF. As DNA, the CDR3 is TGTGCCAGCAGCCCCCTCGGGAGGGGAGGAGAGACCCAGTACTTC.